The 6 T cell receptor beta chains in this list originate from one sample, sequenced in a study of identical twins. TCRdb re-derived calls from the 5' RACE reads in MiXCR, one entry per CDR3 protein. Of roughly 250,000 distinct CDR3 sequences listed, approximately 6.8% are singletons. The sample was also reused in another study, on yellow fever vaccine responses in identical twins.

Sequencing input: CD8+ T cells sorted from blood. The receptor source for this set is a woman younger than 30 in good health.

About this clonotype: A read error may be the cause here, since a much bigger clone is one base away. The rearrangement uses TRBV7-9 and TRBJ2-5; 8 nucleotides align to TRBD1. CDR1 is SEHNR, CDR2 FQNEAQ, per germline (reference sequence). The CDR3 is 14 amino acids. CDR3 in DNA: TGTGCCAGCAGCACCTCAGGGGGCCAAGAGACCCTGTACTTC. This encodes CASSTSGGQETLYF.

This chain links TRBV28 with TRBJ2-7; tentatively, D is TRBD2 (6 bases). The CDR3 is 13 amino acids. V lost 5 bases to trimming and J lost 6 bases, with 14 bases between them. Germline loops: CDR1 MDHEN, CDR2 SYDVKM. The CDR3 nucleotides read TGTGCCAGCAGTCGGGGGTCAGTAAGCGAGCAGTACTTC. It encodes CASSRGSVSEQYF.

This clonotype was detected a few times. The chain couples TRBV20-1 to TRBJ2-1; TRBD2 agrees at 9 bases. Trimming cost V 5 bases and J 4 bases; bases outside gene matches: 6. The CDR3 runs to 14 residues. Germline loops: CDR1 DFQATT, CDR2 SNEGSKA (reference sequence). CDR3 nucleotide sequence: TGCAGTGCTGATGCGGGGGGGCCGTACAATGAGCAGTTCTTC. Its translation: CSADAGGPYNEQFF.

The chain has TRBV11-1 and TRBJ2-1; 13 nucleotides align to TRBD2. The V segment lost 10 bases and the J segment 6 bases; nucleotides outside the gene matches: 18. Looked up from germline, CDR1 is SGHAT and CDR2 is FQDESV (reference sequence). The CDR3 spans 18 residues. CDR3 region: CATPLFGRTSGRSNEQFF. As DNA, the CDR3 is TGTGCCACCCCCCTATTTGGGAGGACTAGCGGGAGAAGCAATGAGCAGTTCTTC.

Only a few counts were recorded for this clonotype. The genes are TRBV12-3 or TRBV12-4 and TRBJ1-1; D perhaps matches TRBD1 (6 bases). The V and J ends lost 4 bases and 0 bases respectively, with 6 bases between them. This CDR3 region has 13 residues. The CDR3, as DNA: TGTGCCAGCAGTTGGACAGTGAACACTGAAGCTTTCTTT. Its protein product is CASSWTVNTEAFF.

The CDR3 region is CSVESGHPCEQYF. CDR3 sequence (DNA): TGCAGCGTTGAGTCGGGACACCCCTGCGAGCAGTACTTC. The gene calls are TRBV29-1 and TRBJ2-7; a weak D match, TRBD1 (6 bases). Germline assignment: CDR1 SQVTM and CDR2 ANQGSEA. V was clipped by 3 bases and J by 6 bases, with 15 bases between them. The CDR3 is 13 amino acids.